These 4 T cell receptor beta chains were sequenced from one sample in a study of blood T cell repertoires in COVID-19. The repertoire was sequenced with immunoSEQ multiplex PCR; TCRdb's copy has only in-frame clones and lacks some. The sample yields around 200,000 clones, roughly four fifths seen once. The sequenced sample was PBMCs or T cells enriched from blood (not recorded which). The receptors were sampled from a man aged 35 to 55 who had recovered from COVID-19.

The rearrangement links TRBV21-1 to TRBJ1-5. TRBV21-1 corresponds to a pseudogene. The CDR3 has 16 residues. The chain's CDR3 is CASSKREPDSNQPQHF. The CDR3 bases are TGTGCCAGCAGCAAAAGGGAGCCTGATAGCAATCAGCCCCAGCATTTT.

This chain connects TRBV30 to TRBJ1-6; D unresolved. The V gene lost 0 bases and the J gene lost 9 bases, with 18 bases spanning the gap. The CDR3 length is 16 residues. Germline CDR1 and CDR2: GTSNPN and SVGIG (reference sequence). The CDR3 nucleotides read TGTGCCTGGAGTGTGTTCCCCAGAATCCGGGGTTCACCCCTCCACTTT. Protein product: CAWSVFPRIRGSPLHF.

V usage is TRBV19 and J usage is TRBJ1-5; D gene uncertain. Germline CDR1 is LNHDA and CDR2 is SQIVND (reference sequence). The CDR3 extends over 16 amino acids. The ends were cut back, 3 bases at V and 0 bases at J, with 12 bases in the middle. In DNA form, the CDR3 reads TGTGCCAGTAGTATGAGGTCGCGGGGTAGCAATCAGCCCCAGCATTTT. Translation: CASSMRSRGSNQPQHF.

This clone was seen once. V usage is TRBV5-6 and J usage is TRBJ2-2; D is uncertain. In germline, CDR1 is SGHDT, CDR2 YYEEEE. The CDR3 covers 12 residues. The ends were cut back, 6 bases at V and 6 bases at J, with 9 bases in the middle. The CDR3 DNA reads TGTGCCAGCACCCTGGCGGCCGGGGAGCTGTTTTTT. Translated, it gives CASTLAAGELFF.